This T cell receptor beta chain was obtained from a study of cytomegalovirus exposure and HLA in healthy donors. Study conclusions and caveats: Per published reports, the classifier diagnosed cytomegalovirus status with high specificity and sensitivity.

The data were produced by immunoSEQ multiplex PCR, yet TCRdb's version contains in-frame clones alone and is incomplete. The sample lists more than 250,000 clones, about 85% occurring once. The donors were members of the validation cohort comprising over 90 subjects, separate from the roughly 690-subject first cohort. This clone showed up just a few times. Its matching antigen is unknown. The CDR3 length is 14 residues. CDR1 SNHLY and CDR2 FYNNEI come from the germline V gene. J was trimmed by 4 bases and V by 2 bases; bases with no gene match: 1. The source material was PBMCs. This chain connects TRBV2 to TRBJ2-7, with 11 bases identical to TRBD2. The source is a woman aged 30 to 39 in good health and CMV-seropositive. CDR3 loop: CASSETSGSYEQYF. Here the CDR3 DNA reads TGTGCCAGCAGTGAAACTAGCGGGAGTTACGAGCAGTACTTC.